Below are 17 T cell receptor beta chains sequenced from a single sample in a study of blood T cell repertoires in COVID-19. Here immunoSEQ multiplex PCR was the method, and the copy in TCRdb shows in-frame clones only, minus some. This sample has around 230,000 clones, with 82% found just once. Material for sequencing was PBMCs or T cells enriched from blood (not recorded which). The receptors here all came from a man aged 35 to 55 who had recovered from COVID-19.

The V call is TRBV28, the J call TRBJ2-7, with 10 nucleotides matching TRBD2. CDR1 is MDHEN, CDR2 SYDVKM, per germline. The junction had 13 bases not matched to a gene; V was cut back by 6 bases and J by 2 bases. The CDR3 is made up of 17 amino acids. In nucleotides, the CDR3 is TGTGCCAGCAGGCTCAGGGGGCCACTAGCGGGAACCTACGAGCAGTACTTC. Its protein is CASRLRGPLAGTYEQYF.

This clone was observed a few times. The chain is built from TRBV13 and TRBJ2-1; 8 bases are a match to TRBD1. Germline V lookup: CDR1 PRHDT, CDR2 FYEKMQ (reference sequence). The CDR3 covers 14 residues. V shed 5 bases, J shed 3 bases, and the junction held 3 bases outside the gene matches. The CDR3 here is CASSPDRVYNEQFF. The CDR3 bases are TGTGCCAGCAGCCCGGACAGGGTCTACAATGAGCAGTTCTTC.

This clone was counted once. This sequence joins TRBV7-9 and TRBJ2-1; maybe TRBD1 (5 bases). V was clipped by 5 bases and J by 0 bases, with 11 bases between them. Germline CDR1 and CDR2: SEHNR and FQNEAQ (reference sequence). The CDR3 is 15 amino acids. CDR3 loop: CASSPGHHSYNEQFF. DNA of the CDR3: TGTGCCAGCAGCCCAGGACACCACTCCTACAATGAGCAGTTCTTC.

V gene TRBV27 combines with J gene TRBJ1-2, with a tentative D call TRBD1 (6 bases). Trimming removed 7 bases at V and 4 bases at J, with 19 bases between. Germline V gene lookup returns CDR1 MNHEY and CDR2 SMNVEV (reference sequence). This CDR3 contains 15 residues. This CDR3 is CASTSSPGASYGYTF. In nucleotides, the CDR3 is TGTGCCAGCACTTCTTCGCCAGGGGCCAGCTATGGCTACACCTTC.

The CDR3 spells CASSYTGTGGEKLFF. The CDR3 nucleotides are TGTGCCAGCAGTTATACCGGGACAGGGGGTGAAAAACTGTTTTTT. V usage is TRBV2 and J usage is TRBJ1-4, with 11 positions matching TRBD1. This CDR3 region has 15 residues. The ends lost 5 bases at V and 7 bases at J; junction bases unmatched: 6. Per germline, CDR1 SNHLY and CDR2 FYNNEI.

This rearrangement joins TRBV29-1 to TRBJ2-2, with D unclear. The CDR3 is made up of 11 amino acids. Germline values: CDR1 SQVTM, CDR2 ANQGSEA. V was pared by 7 bases and J by 6 bases, with 9 bases between. The CDR3 loop is CSASEAGELFF. In nucleotides, the CDR3 is TGCAGCGCCTCTGAGGCCGGGGAGCTGTTTTTT.

To note about this clone: The identical CDR3 is also encoded by other nucleotide sequences in the sample. The V and J genes are TRBV7-9 and TRBJ1-1, with 7 bases identical to TRBD1. V was pared by 4 bases and J by 5 bases, with 4 bases of the junction left unmatched. CDR3 size: 13 residues. From germline, CDR1 is SEHNR and CDR2 FQNEAQ (reference sequence). The CDR3 reads CASSSQGDTEAFF. For the CDR3, the DNA is TGTGCCAGCAGCTCCCAGGGGGATACTGAAGCTTTCTTT.

The chain has TRBV7-2 and TRBJ1-5; D perhaps matches TRBD1 (6 bases). The CDR3 sequence is 15 residues long. Trimming took 4 bases from V and 3 from J, leaving 13 bases between them. Looked up from germline, CDR1 is SGHTA and CDR2 is FQGNSA. The CDR3 sequence is CASSSQTGSNQPQHF. The CDR3, as DNA: TGTGCCAGCAGCTCGCAGACAGGCTCCAATCAGCCCCAGCATTTT.

The chain combines TRBV14 with TRBJ1-1, with D unclear. V was cut by 1 base and J by 4 bases, with 13 bases left in between. There are 15 residues in the CDR3. CDR1 and CDR2 from the germline V gene are SGHDN and FVKESK. The CDR3 is CASSQVGGGFTEAFF. CDR3 sequence (DNA): TGTGCCAGCAGCCAAGTGGGAGGAGGGTTCACTGAAGCTTTCTTT.

For the CDR3, the DNA is TGTGCCAGCAGCTCCACCCCGGGACAGTCACATGGCTACACCTTC. Translation: CASSSTPGQSHGYTF. The V and J genes are TRBV7-3 and TRBJ1-2, with TRBD1 matching 7 bases. Losses at the gene ends were 4 bases for V and 6 bases for J; bases not matched to a gene: 11. The CDR3 runs to 15 residues. CDR1 is SGHTA, CDR2 FQGTGA, per germline. Combining the CDR3 with reference TRBV7-3 and TRBJ1-2 gives the whole variable domain GAGVSQTPSNKVTEKGKYVELRCDPISGHTALYWYRQSLGQGPEFLIYFQGTGAADDSGLPNDRFFAVRPEGSVSTLKIQRTERGDSAVYLCASSSTPGQSHGYTFGSGTRLTVV.

This chain connects TRBV9 to TRBJ2-7, with 10 bases lining up with TRBD1. The CDR3 spans 15 residues. CDR1 is SGDLS, CDR2 YYNGEE, per germline. The J segment lost 0 bases and the V segment lost 3 bases, leaving 3 bases of the junction unmatched. The CDR3 reads CASSGRDRGSYEQYF. The CDR3 DNA reads TGTGCCAGCAGCGGCCGGGACAGGGGCTCCTACGAGCAGTACTTC.

The gene calls are TRBV2 and TRBJ1-4; D is undetermined. Germline V lookup: CDR1 SNHLY, CDR2 FYNNEI. Trimming left V 7 bases short and J 3 bases short, with 9 bases between. This CDR3 contains 13 residues. CDR3 residues: CASKKEANEKLFF. The CDR3 DNA reads as TGTGCCAGCAAGAAGGAGGCTAATGAAAAACTGTTTTTT.

This clone was found once. V usage is TRBV27 and J usage is TRBJ1-1; D not resolved. Germline V gene lookup returns CDR1 MNHEY and CDR2 SMNVEV (reference sequence). Trimming removed 5 bases at V and 6 bases at J, with 13 bases between. The CDR3 consists of 13 residues. CDR3 in amino acids: CASSPNGIPEAFF. In DNA form, the CDR3 reads TGTGCCAGCAGTCCGAACGGGATTCCTGAAGCTTTCTTT.

The chain recombines TRBV7-2 with TRBJ1-2; weak D call: TRBD1 (6 bases). Trimming pared 1 base from V and 0 bases from J, leaving 6 bases between. Looked up from germline, CDR1 is SGHTA and CDR2 is FQGNSA. This CDR3 comprises 14 residues. The DNA for the CDR3 is TGTGCCAGCAGCTTAGACAGGGCTAACTATGGCTACACCTTC. Its translation: CASSLDRANYGYTF.

The chain employs TRBV4-2 and TRBJ2-1, with TRBD2 matching over 8 bases. The germline gives CDR1 LGHNA, CDR2 YNFKEQ. Trimming took 5 bases from V and 0 from J; bases not matched to a gene: 6. CDR3 size: 16 residues. The CDR3 nucleotides read TGTGCCAGCAGCGCAACCGGGGGGGCCTCCTACAATGAGCAGTTCTTC. This sequence encodes CASSATGGASYNEQFF.

This chain joins TRBV24-1 and TRBJ2-1; tentatively, D is TRBD1 (5 bases). Per the germline V gene, CDR1 is KGHDR and CDR2 is SFDVKD. The CDR3 is 16 residues long. V was clipped by 1 base and J by 0 bases, with 9 bases between them. CDR3 in DNA: TGTGCCACCAGTGATTTCGGGCAGGGCTCCTACAATGAGCAGTTCTTC. This gives the protein CATSDFGQGSYNEQFF.

The chain is built from TRBV7-8 and TRBJ1-5; D perhaps matches TRBD1 (6 bases). The CDR3 spans 15 residues. V lost 3 bases and J 3 bases, leaving 12 bases between the germline ends. Germline V gene data show CDR1 as SGHVS and CDR2 as FQNEAQ. The CDR3 protein is CASSFYRENNQPQHF. The CDR3, as DNA: TGTGCCAGCAGCTTCTACAGGGAAAACAATCAGCCCCAGCATTTT.